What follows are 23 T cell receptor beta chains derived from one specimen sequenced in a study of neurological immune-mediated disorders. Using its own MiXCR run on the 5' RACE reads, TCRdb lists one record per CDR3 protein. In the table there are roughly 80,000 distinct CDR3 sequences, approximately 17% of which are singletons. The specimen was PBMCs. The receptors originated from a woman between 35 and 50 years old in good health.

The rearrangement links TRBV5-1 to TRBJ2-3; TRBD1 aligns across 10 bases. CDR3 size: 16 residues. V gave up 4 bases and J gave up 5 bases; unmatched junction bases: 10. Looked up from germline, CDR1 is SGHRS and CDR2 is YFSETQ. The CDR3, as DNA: TGCGCCAGCAGCCCCACGTCGACAGGGGGCAAAGATACGCAGTATTTT. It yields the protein CASSPTSTGGKDTQYF.

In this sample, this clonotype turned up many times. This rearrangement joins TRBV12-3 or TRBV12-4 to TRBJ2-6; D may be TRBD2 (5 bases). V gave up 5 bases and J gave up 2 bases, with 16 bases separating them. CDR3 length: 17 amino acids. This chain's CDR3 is CASSGVGGRTGANVLTF. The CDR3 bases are TGTGCCAGCAGTGGGGTCGGAGGCAGAACTGGGGCCAACGTCCTGACTTTC.

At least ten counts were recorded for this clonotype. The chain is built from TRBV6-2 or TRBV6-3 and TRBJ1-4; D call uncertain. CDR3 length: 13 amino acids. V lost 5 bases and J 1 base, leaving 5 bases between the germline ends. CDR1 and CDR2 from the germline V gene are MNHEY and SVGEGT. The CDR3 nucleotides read TGTGCCAGCAGTCCTGGAACTAATGAAAAACTGTTTTTT. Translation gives CASSPGTNEKLFF.

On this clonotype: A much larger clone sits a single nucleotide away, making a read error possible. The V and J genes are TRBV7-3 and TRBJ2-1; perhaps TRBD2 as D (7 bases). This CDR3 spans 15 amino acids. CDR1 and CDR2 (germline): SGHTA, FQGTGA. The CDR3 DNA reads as TGTGCCAGCAGCCCCGCCCTGTCGGGGGGCAATGAGCGGTTCTTC. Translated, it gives CASSPALSGGNERFF. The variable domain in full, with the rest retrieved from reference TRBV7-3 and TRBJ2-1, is GAGVSQTPSNKVTEKGKYVELRCDPISGHTALYWYRQSLGQGPEFLIYFQGTGAADDSGLPNDRFFAVRPEGSVSTLKIQRTERGDSAVYLCASSPALSGGNERFFGPGTRLTVL.

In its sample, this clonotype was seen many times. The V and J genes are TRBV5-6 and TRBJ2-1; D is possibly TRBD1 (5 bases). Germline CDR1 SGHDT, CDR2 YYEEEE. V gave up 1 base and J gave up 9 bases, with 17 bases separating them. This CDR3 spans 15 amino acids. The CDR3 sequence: CASSLRGRASSEQFF. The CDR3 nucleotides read TGTGCCAGCAGCTTGAGGGGAAGGGCAAGCTCTGAGCAGTTCTTC.

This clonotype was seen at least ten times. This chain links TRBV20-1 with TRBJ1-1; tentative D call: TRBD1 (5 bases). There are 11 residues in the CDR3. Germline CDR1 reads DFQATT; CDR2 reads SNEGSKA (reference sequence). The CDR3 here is CRIGGDTEAFF. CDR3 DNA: TGCAGGATCGGGGGGGACACTGAAGCTTTCTTT.

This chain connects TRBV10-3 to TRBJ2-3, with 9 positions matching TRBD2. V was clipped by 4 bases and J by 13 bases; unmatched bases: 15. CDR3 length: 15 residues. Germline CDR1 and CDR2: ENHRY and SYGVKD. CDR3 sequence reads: CAISASGGLSDTKYF. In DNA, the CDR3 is TGTGCCATCAGTGCCAGCGGGGGGTTATCAGATACAAAGTATTTT.

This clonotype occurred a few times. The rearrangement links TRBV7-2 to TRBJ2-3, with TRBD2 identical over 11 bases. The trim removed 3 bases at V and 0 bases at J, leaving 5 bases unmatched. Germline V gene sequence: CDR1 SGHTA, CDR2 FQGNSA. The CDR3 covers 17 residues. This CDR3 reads CASSFSGGASSTDTQYF. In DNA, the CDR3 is TGTGCCAGCAGCTTTAGCGGGGGGGCCTCTAGCACAGATACGCAGTATTTT.

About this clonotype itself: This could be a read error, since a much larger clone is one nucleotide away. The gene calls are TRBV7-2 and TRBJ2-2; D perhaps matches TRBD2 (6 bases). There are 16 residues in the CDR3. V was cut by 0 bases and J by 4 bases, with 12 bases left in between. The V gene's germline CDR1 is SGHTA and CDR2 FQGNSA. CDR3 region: CASSLAGEEGTGELFF. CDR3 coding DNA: TGTGCCAGCAGCTTAGCGGGGGAGGAGGGCACCGGGGAGCTGTTTTTT.

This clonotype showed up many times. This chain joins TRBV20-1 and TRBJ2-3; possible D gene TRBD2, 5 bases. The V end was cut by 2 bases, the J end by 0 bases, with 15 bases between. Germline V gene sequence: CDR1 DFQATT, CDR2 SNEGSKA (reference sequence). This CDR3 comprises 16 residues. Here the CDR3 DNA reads TGCAGTGCTAGAACCCTAAAGGGAGCTAGCACAGATACGCAGTATTTT. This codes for CSARTLKGASTDTQYF.

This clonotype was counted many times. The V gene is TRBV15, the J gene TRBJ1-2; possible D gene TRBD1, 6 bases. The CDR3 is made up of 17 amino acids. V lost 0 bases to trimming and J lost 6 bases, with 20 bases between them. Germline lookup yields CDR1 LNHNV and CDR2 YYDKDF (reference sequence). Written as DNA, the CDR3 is TGTGCCACCAGCAGAGATCGGGGGACAATTCTCTTAGATGGCTACACCTTC. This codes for CATSRDRGTILLDGYTF.

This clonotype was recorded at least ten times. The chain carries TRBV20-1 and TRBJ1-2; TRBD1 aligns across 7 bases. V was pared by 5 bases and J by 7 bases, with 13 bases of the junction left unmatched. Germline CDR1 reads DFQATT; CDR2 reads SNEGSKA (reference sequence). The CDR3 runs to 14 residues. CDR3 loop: CSALPTSGGSGYTF. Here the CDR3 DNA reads TGCAGTGCTCTACCCACCTCAGGGGGGAGTGGCTACACCTTC.

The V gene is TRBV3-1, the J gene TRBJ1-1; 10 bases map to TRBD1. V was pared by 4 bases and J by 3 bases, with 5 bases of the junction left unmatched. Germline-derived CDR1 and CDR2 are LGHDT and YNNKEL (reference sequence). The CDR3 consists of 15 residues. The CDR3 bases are TGTGCCAGCAGCCGACAGGGGGCGCTTGACACTGAAGCTTTCTTT. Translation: CASSRQGALDTEAFF.

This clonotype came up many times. CDR3 amino acids: CSARDEQFF. The CDR3 DNA reads TGCAGTGCTAGAGATGAGCAGTTCTTC. V is TRBV20-1 and J is TRBJ2-1; D is unresolved. The CDR3 covers 9 residues. V shed 0 bases and J shed 9 bases, with 0 bases lying between them. In germline, CDR1 is DFQATT, CDR2 SNEGSKA (reference sequence).

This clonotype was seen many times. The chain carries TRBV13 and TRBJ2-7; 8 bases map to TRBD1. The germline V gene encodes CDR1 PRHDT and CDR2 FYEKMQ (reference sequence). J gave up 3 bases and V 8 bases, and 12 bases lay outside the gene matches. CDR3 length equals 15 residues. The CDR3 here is CASAYQDRADYEQYF. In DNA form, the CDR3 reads TGTGCCAGCGCCTACCAGGACAGGGCGGACTACGAGCAGTACTTC.

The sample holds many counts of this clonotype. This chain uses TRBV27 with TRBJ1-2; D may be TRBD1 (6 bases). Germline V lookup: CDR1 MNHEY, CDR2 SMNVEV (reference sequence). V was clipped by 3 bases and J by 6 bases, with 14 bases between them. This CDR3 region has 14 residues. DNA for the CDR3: TGTGCCAGCAGTTTTTCAGGCAGGGGCCATGGCTACACCTTC. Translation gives CASSFSGRGHGYTF.

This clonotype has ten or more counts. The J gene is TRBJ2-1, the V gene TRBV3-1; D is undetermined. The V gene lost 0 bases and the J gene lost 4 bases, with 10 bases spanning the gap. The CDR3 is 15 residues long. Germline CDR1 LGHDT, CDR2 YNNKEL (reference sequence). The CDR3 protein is CASSQDIPSYNEQFF. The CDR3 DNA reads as TGTGCCAGCAGCCAAGATATTCCCTCGTACAATGAGCAGTTCTTC.

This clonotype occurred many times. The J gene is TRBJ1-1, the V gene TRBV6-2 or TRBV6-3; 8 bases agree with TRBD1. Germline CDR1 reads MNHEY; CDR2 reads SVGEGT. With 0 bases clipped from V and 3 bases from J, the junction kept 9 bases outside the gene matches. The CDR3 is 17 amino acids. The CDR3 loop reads CASSYSASGGKYTEAFF. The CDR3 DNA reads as TGTGCCAGCAGTTACTCGGCCTCAGGGGGCAAGTACACTGAAGCTTTCTTT.

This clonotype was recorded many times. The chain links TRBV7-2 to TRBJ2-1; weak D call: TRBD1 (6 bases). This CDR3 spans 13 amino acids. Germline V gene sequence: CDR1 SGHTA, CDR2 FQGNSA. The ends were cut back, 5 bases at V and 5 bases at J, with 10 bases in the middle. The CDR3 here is CASSEGQNNEQFF. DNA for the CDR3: TGTGCCAGCAGCGAGGGACAAAACAATGAGCAGTTCTTC.

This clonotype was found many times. This chain's CDR3 is CSALDRVRHEQYV. As DNA, the CDR3 is TGCAGTGCTCTTGACAGGGTGAGACACGAGCAGTACGTC. The gene calls are TRBV20-1 and TRBJ2-7, with TRBD1 identical over 7 bases. There are 13 residues in the CDR3. The germline V gene encodes CDR1 DFQATT and CDR2 SNEGSKA (reference sequence). The V gene end was trimmed by 5 bases and the J gene end by 5 bases; junction bases not matched to a gene: 9.

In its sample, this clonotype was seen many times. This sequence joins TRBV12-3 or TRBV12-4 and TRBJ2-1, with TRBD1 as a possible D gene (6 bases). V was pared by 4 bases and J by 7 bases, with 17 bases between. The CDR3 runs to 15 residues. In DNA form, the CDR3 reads TGTGCCAGCAGTTCAAACAGGGTCGGTGGTAATGAGCAGTTCTTC. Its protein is CASSSNRVGGNEQFF.

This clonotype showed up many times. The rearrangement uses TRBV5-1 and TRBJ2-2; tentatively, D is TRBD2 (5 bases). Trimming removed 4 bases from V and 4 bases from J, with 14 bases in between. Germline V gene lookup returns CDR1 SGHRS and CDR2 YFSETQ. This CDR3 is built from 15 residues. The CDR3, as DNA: TGCGCCAGCAGCGACCTTCGTGAGGGCACCGGGGAGCTGTTTTTT. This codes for CASSDLREGTGELFF. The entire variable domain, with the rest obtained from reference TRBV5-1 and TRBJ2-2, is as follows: KAGVTQTPRYLIKTRGQQVTLSCSPISGHRSVSWYQQTPGQGLQFLFEYFSETQRNKGNFPGRFSGRQFSNSRSEMNVSTLELGDSALYLCASSDLREGTGELFFGEGSRLTVL.

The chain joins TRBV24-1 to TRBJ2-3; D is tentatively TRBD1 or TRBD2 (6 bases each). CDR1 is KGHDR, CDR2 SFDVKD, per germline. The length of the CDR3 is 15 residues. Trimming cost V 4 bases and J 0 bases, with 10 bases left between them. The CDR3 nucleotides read TGTGCCACCAGTGACGGGGGCCGTAGCACAGATACGCAGTATTTT. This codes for CATSDGGRSTDTQYF.